The clone carrying this T cell receptor beta chain was recorded only once. Sequencing was performed with immunoSEQ multiplex PCR; in TCRdb, only in-frame clones are kept and a portion is missing. Of around 40,000 clones listed, approximately 90% are singletons. The CDR3 consists of 15 residues. CDR1 is MNHNY and CDR2 is SVGAGI in the germline V gene (reference sequence). V was pared by 6 bases and J by 5 bases, with 6 bases of the junction left unmatched. The data originate from a study of blood T cell repertoires in COVID-19. The chain has TRBV6-6 and TRBJ2-5; 13 positions match TRBD2. Sample: peripheral blood. This TCR was recovered from a man aged 25-45 years with active or convalescent COVID-19. CDR3 sequence reads: CASSPGTSGKETQYF. Here the CDR3 DNA reads TGTGCCAGCAGCCCCGGGACTAGCGGGAAGGAGACCCAGTACTTC.